The 28 T cell receptor beta chains presented below share a single source sample, sequenced in a study of blood T cell repertoires in COVID-19 (dated by TCRdb to 2019 to 2021). Library preparation employed the immunoSEQ multiplex PCR assay. TCRdb retrieved this table from immuneACCESS and kept in-frame rearrangements only. Not all clones are present; in checked studies, unresolved V genes account for under half, and no reason is known for the remainder. This sample is represented by hundreds of thousands of clones; 83% of them were singletons. About 2.3% of the sample is in the top ten clones. Sequenced: peripheral blood. These TCRs come from a woman in her thirties or forties with active or convalescent COVID-19.

The rearrangement joins TRBV7-9 to TRBJ1-1, with unresolved D. The V and J ends lost 2 bases and 7 bases respectively, with 14 bases between them. Germline CDR1 and CDR2: SEHNR and FQNEAQ (reference sequence). The CDR3 contains 14 residues. CDR3 in amino acids: CASSLLAWGGEAFF. Written as DNA, the CDR3 is TGTGCCAGCAGCTTACTAGCCTGGGGAGGTGAAGCTTTCTTT. Drawing the rest from reference TRBV7-9 and TRBJ1-1, the complete variable domain is DTGVSQNPRHKITKRGQNVTFRCDPISEHNRLYWYRQTLGQGPEFLTYFQNEAQLEKSRLLSDRFSAERPKGSFSTLEIQRTEQGDSAMYLCASSLLAWGGEAFFGQGTRLTVV.

The rearrangement joins TRBV25-1 to TRBJ1-6; D might be TRBD1 (6 bases). Trimming left V 3 bases short and J 5 bases short, with 17 bases between. There are 17 residues in the CDR3. CDR1 MGHDK and CDR2 SYGVNS come from the germline V gene. The CDR3 bases are TGTGCCAGCAGTGAGTCCGGGACATCATGGAATAATTCACCCCTCCACTTT. This gives the protein CASSESGTSWNNSPLHF.

This chain uses TRBV4-1 with TRBJ1-4, with 10 bases matching TRBD1. The CDR3 consists of 17 residues. The V and J ends lost 0 bases and 10 bases, in that order; junction bases with no gene match: 11. Per the germline V gene, CDR1 is MGHRA and CDR2 is YSYEKL. In nucleotides, the CDR3 is TGCGCCAGCAGCCAAGAGGCTACGGACAGGGGGTTGGTAAAACTGTTTTTT. Amino acids: CASSQEATDRGLVKLFF.

This clone was detected only a few times. This chain links TRBV7-9 with TRBJ1-5; D ambiguous. The CDR3 length is 15 residues. Germline V CDR1 and CDR2: SEHNR, FQNEAQ (reference sequence). The V end lost 1 base, the J end lost 6 bases, and 13 bases lay between the germline ends. CDR3 in DNA: TGTGCCAGCAGCTTAGTAGGAGGGTCTGGTCAGCCCCAGCATTTT. It is translated as CASSLVGGSGQPQHF.

The chain combines TRBV13 with TRBJ1-2, with D unclear. The germline CDR1 and CDR2 sequences are PRHDT and FYEKMQ (reference sequence). V lost 0 bases, J lost 7 bases, and 12 bases lay in between. The length of the CDR3 is 14 residues. The CDR3 region is CASSLGPERGGYTF. In nucleotides, the CDR3 is TGTGCCAGCAGCTTAGGCCCGGAGCGAGGTGGCTACACCTTC.

The chain has TRBV9 and TRBJ1-2; D is unclear. There are 14 residues in the CDR3. Germline V gene data show CDR1 as SGDLS and CDR2 as YYNGEE. The germline V and J ends were trimmed by 3 bases and 0 bases, with 9 bases remaining between them. The CDR3 DNA reads as TGTGCCAGCAGCGGATCAGGAACTAACTATGGCTACACCTTC. Protein product: CASSGSGTNYGYTF.

The genes are TRBV19 and TRBJ2-1; 9 bases agree with TRBD2. Germline V gene lookup returns CDR1 LNHDA and CDR2 SQIVND (reference sequence). The length of the CDR3 is 14 residues. J gave up 8 bases and V 7 bases, and 9 bases lay outside the gene matches. This chain's CDR3 is CASNGREGQDEQFF. CDR3 nucleotide sequence: TGTGCCAGTAATGGGCGGGAGGGCCAGGATGAGCAGTTCTTC.

This clone was recorded a few times. This chain links TRBV28 with TRBJ1-6, with TRBD1 identical over 11 bases. Germline V gene data show CDR1 as MDHEN and CDR2 as SYDVKM. With V trimmed by 4 bases and J by 4 bases, 3 bases remained unmatched. This CDR3 contains 16 residues. The CDR3: CASSSGQGAYNSPLHF. CDR3 coding DNA: TGTGCCAGCAGTTCCGGACAGGGGGCATATAATTCACCCCTCCACTTT. The full variable domain, rest sourced from reference TRBV28 and TRBJ1-6, is DVKVTQSSRYLVKRTGEKVFLECVQDMDHENMFWYRQDPGLGLRLIYFSYDVKMKEKGDIPEGYSVSREKKERFSLILESASTNQTSMYLCASSSGQGAYNSPLHFGNGTRLTVT.

This clone was recorded a few times. J is TRBJ1-5 and V is TRBV7-9; TRBD1 matches at 7 bases. CDR1 and CDR2 from the germline V gene are SEHNR and FQNEAQ (reference sequence). The CDR3 has 15 residues. The junction had 4 bases not matched to a gene; V was cut back by 5 bases and J by 0 bases. The chain's CDR3 is CASSATGYSNQPQHF. In nucleotides, the CDR3 is TGTGCCAGCAGCGCGACAGGGTATAGCAATCAGCCCCAGCATTTT.

The CDR3: CASRKNGGLFNQPQHF. CDR3 coding DNA: TGTGCCAGTAGGAAAAACGGGGGGCTTTTTAATCAGCCCCAGCATTTT. The chain joins TRBV19 to TRBJ1-5; D might be TRBD1 (6 bases). V dropped 6 bases and J dropped 4 bases, with 19 bases sitting between them. The CDR3 has 16 residues. Per germline, CDR1 LNHDA and CDR2 SQIVND (reference sequence).

The chain joins TRBV19 to TRBJ2-7, with TRBD2 as a possible D gene (5 bases). Germline V gene sequence: CDR1 LNHDA, CDR2 SQIVND (reference sequence). This CDR3 is 13 amino acids long. V lost 4 bases and J lost 4, with 11 bases in between. The DNA of the CDR3 is TGTGCCAGTAGTACCGGACTCAGTTACGAGCAGTACTTC. It encodes CASSTGLSYEQYF.

The genes are TRBV3-1 (or the pseudogene TRBV3-2) and TRBJ2-3, with TRBD2 matching 10 bases. Germline V lookup: CDR1 LGHDT, CDR2 YNNKEL (reference sequence). This CDR3 is 19 amino acids long. Germline trimming cut 1 base from V and 3 bases from J; bases unmatched to any gene: 13. As DNA, the CDR3 is TGTGCCAGCAGCCAAGTCGGTGCTAGCGGGAGATCGGGGACAGATACGCAGTATTTT. This gives the protein CASSQVGASGRSGTDTQYF.

In its sample, this clone was seen a few times. Different DNA sequences within this sample yield the same CDR3. V usage is TRBV24-1 and J usage is TRBJ1-1, with TRBD1 matching over 7 bases. V lost 7 bases, J lost 4 bases, and 5 bases stayed unmatched. This CDR3 is 13 amino acids long. Germline CDR1 reads KGHDR; CDR2 reads SFDVKD. In DNA, the CDR3 is TGTGCCACCAGCGACAGGGAGCGCACTGAAGCTTTCTTT. Its protein is CATSDRERTEAFF.

The chain employs TRBV19 and TRBJ2-3, with 9 bases aligning to TRBD2. The ends lost 6 bases at V and 8 bases at J; junction bases unmatched: 12. Looked up from germline, CDR1 is LNHDA and CDR2 is SQIVND (reference sequence). This CDR3 is built from 15 residues. CDR3 bases: TGTGCCAGTAGGGCCTTAGCGGGAGAAACAAGTACGCAGTATTTT. Protein: CASRALAGETSTQYF.

The V gene is TRBV9, the J gene TRBJ2-7; weak D call: TRBD1 (7 bases). The CDR3 runs 15 residues. V gave up 0 bases and J gave up 4 bases, with 14 bases separating them. Looked up from germline, CDR1 is SGDLS and CDR2 is YYNGEE. DNA for the CDR3: TGTGCCAGCAGCGTAGGCGGGACAGTCCTATACGAGCAGTACTTC. It codes for CASSVGGTVLYEQYF.

This clone appeared once. The rearrangement joins TRBV3-1 (or the pseudogene TRBV3-2) to TRBJ2-6; weak D call: TRBD1 (5 bases). V was pared by 0 bases and J by 0 bases, with 21 bases between. Germline V lookup: CDR1 LGHDT, CDR2 YNNKEL (reference sequence). CDR3 length: 21 residues. Here the CDR3 reads CASSQDFPHRHRISGANVLTF. The CDR3 DNA sequence: TGTGCCAGCAGCCAAGATTTCCCCCACAGGCATAGGATCTCTGGGGCCAACGTCCTGACTTTC.

V usage is TRBV7-2 and J usage is TRBJ2-1; TRBD2 matches at 12 bases. The ends lost 5 bases at V and 8 bases at J; junction bases unmatched: 7. The CDR3 spans 15 residues. The germline V gene encodes CDR1 SGHTA and CDR2 FQGNSA. The CDR3 DNA follows: TGTGCCAGCAGCCCGCTAGCGGGGGGGAGGGATGAGCAGTTCTTC. Its translation is CASSPLAGGRDEQFF.

The CDR3 DNA follows: TGTGCCAGCAGTTTATACTGGGACAGGGTCAACCGCGAGCAGTTCTTC. Translation: CASSLYWDRVNREQFF. This chain links TRBV27 with TRBJ2-1; 9 bases align to TRBD1. The CDR3 has 16 residues. Germline values: CDR1 MNHEY, CDR2 SMNVEV (reference sequence). V lost 1 base to trimming and J lost 10 bases; unmatched junction nucleotides: 11.

The rearrangement links TRBV5-4 to TRBJ2-7, with D perhaps matching TRBD2 (6 bases). The CDR3 extends over 14 amino acids. The germline V gene has CDR1 SGHNT and CDR2 YYREEE (reference sequence). The V gene lost 4 bases and the J gene lost 0 bases, with 11 bases spanning the gap. The CDR3 sequence is CASSLQGLSYEQYF. The CDR3 DNA reads TGTGCCAGCAGCCTGCAGGGACTCTCCTACGAGCAGTACTTC. Filled out from reference TRBV5-4 and TRBJ2-7, the complete variable domain reads ETGVTQSPTHLIKTRGQQVTLRCSSQSGHNTVSWYQQALGQGPQFIFQYYREEENGRGNFPPRFSGLQFPNYSSELNVNALELDDSALYLCASSLQGLSYEQYFGPGTRLTVT.

This clone was observed once. The chain has TRBV10-3 and TRBJ1-1, with D possibly matching TRBD1 (6 bases). The V and J ends lost 7 bases and 1 base respectively, with 13 bases between them. Germline CDR1 reads ENHRY; CDR2 reads SYGVKD. This CDR3 is built from 14 residues. For the CDR3, the DNA is TGTGCCATCACCCGGCAGGGGAGGAACACTGAAGCTTTCTTT. Protein sequence: CAITRQGRNTEAFF.

This rearrangement joins TRBV6-8 to TRBJ2-2; 10 nucleotides align to TRBD2. Trimming took 11 bases from V and 0 from J; bases not matched to a gene: 6. Germline V gene data show CDR1 as MNHGY and CDR2 as SAAAGT. This CDR3 is built from 15 residues. The CDR3 nucleotides read TGTGCCCGTTCCGGGACTAGCGCGAACACCGGGGAGCTGTTTTTT. Protein product: CARSGTSANTGELFF.

The chain recombines TRBV6-2 or TRBV6-3 with TRBJ1-2, with D possibly TRBD1 on 6 matching bases. The CDR3 length is 14 residues. Germline-derived CDR1 and CDR2 are MNHEY and SVGEGT. V shed 5 bases and J shed 5 bases, with 15 bases lying between them. The DNA for the CDR3 is TGTGCCAGCAGTACAGGGACCTCCTTTTATGGCTACACCTTC. Translated, it gives CASSTGTSFYGYTF.

The rearrangement joins TRBV24-1 to TRBJ2-1; D is perhaps TRBD2 (6 bases). V was clipped by 0 bases and J by 5 bases, with 13 bases between them. From germline, CDR1 is KGHDR and CDR2 SFDVKD. The CDR3 is 16 amino acids. The CDR3 here is CATSDLSGAGNNEQFF. CDR3 sequence (DNA): TGTGCCACCAGTGATTTGTCGGGAGCCGGGAACAATGAGCAGTTCTTC.

This chain links TRBV4-2 with TRBJ1-5, with TRBD1 as a possible D gene (5 bases). Germline V gives CDR1 LGHNA, CDR2 YNFKEQ. V lost 0 bases, J lost 6 bases, and 12 bases lay in between. The CDR3 covers 15 residues. DNA of the CDR3: TGTGCCAGCAGCCAAGATGATAGGGGAGGTCAGCCCCAGCATTTT. Its translation is CASSQDDRGGQPQHF.

The CDR3 is CATSATGFFEKLFF. In nucleotides, the CDR3 is TGTGCCACCAGTGCGACAGGGTTCTTTGAAAAACTGTTTTTT. The V call is TRBV24-1, the J call TRBJ1-4; 7 bases match TRBD1. The V and J ends lost 5 bases and 7 bases, in that order; junction bases with no gene match: 6. This CDR3 has 14 amino acids. CDR1 is KGHDR, CDR2 SFDVKD, per germline.

This sequence joins TRBV28 and TRBJ1-1; D uncertain. V lost 6 bases to trimming and J lost 4 bases, with 9 bases between them. The germline V gene has CDR1 MDHEN and CDR2 SYDVKM. The CDR3 sequence is 12 residues long. The CDR3 here is CASSLSSTEAFF. The CDR3 DNA reads TGTGCCAGCAGCCTTTCGAGCACTGAAGCTTTCTTT.

The chain joins TRBV25-1 to TRBJ1-2, with 7 bases identical to TRBD1. The CDR3 is 15 amino acids. Trimming removed 4 bases from V and 4 bases from J; junction bases left unmatched: 9. Germline V gives CDR1 MGHDK, CDR2 SYGVNS. CDR3 nucleotide sequence: TGTGCCAGCAGTGTTGGGGGGACAGTACCCTATGGCTACACCTTC. Protein product: CASSVGGTVPYGYTF.

The genes are TRBV6-5 and TRBJ1-3; TRBD1 agrees at 7 bases. Germline-derived CDR1 and CDR2 are MNHEY and SVGAGI. This CDR3 is 15 amino acids long. Trimming cost V 5 bases and J 4 bases; bases outside gene matches: 8. This CDR3 is CASSLDRDWGNTIYF. For the CDR3, the DNA is TGTGCCAGCAGTCTAGACAGGGACTGGGGAAACACCATATATTTT.